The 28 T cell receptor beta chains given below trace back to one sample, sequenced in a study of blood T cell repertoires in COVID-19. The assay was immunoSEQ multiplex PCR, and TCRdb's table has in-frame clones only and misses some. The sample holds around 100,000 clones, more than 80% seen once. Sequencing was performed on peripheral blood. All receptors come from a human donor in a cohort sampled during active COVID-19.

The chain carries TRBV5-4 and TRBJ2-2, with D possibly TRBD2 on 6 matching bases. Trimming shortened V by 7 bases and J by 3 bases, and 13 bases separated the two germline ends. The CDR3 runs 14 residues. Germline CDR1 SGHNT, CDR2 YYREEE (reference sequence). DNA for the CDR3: TGTGCCAGCTCCGGGGTAGCGGACACCGGGGAGCTGTTTTTT. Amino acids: CASSGVADTGELFF.

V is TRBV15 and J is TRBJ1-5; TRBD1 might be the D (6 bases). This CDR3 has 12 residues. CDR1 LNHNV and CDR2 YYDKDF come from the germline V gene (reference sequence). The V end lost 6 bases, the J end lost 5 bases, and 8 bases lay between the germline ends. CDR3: CATSQGYQPQHF. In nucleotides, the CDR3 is TGTGCCACCAGTCAGGGGTATCAGCCCCAGCATTTT.

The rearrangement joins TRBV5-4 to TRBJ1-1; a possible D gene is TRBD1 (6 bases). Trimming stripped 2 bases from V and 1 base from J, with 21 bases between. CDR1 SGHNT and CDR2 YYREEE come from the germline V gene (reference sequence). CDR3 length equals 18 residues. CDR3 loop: CASSFGWGTSRGNTEAFF. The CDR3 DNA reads TGTGCCAGCAGCTTTGGCTGGGGGACATCCAGGGGGAACACTGAAGCTTTCTTT. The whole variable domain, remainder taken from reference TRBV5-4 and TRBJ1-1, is ETGVTQSPTHLIKTRGQQVTLRCSSQSGHNTVSWYQQALGQGPQFIFQYYREEENGRGNFPPRFSGLQFPNYSSELNVNALELDDSALYLCASSFGWGTSRGNTEAFFGQGTRLTVV.

DNA for the CDR3: TGTGCCAGCAGTTTAGACGCGACAGGCTATGGCTACACCTTC. Protein product: CASSLDATGYGYTF. The chain links TRBV27 to TRBJ1-2; possible D gene TRBD1, 6 bases. CDR1 is MNHEY, CDR2 SMNVEV, per germline (reference sequence). The CDR3 consists of 14 residues. V was pared by 2 bases and J by 4 bases, with 11 bases between.

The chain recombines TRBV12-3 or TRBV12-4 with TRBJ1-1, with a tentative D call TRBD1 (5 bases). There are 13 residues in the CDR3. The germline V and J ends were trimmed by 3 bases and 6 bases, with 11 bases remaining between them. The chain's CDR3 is CASSLTVSPEAFF. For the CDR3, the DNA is TGTGCCAGCAGTTTGACAGTTTCCCCTGAAGCTTTCTTT.

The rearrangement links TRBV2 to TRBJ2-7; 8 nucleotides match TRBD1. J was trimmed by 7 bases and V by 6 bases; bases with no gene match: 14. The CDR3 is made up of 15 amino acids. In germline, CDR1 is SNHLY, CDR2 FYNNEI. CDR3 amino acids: CASRRTGPGGGEQYF. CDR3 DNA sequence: TGTGCCAGCAGGCGGACAGGGCCAGGGGGTGGAGAGCAGTACTTC. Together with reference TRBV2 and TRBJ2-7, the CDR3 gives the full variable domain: EPEVTQTPSHQVTQMGQEVILRCVPISNHLYFYWYRQILGQKVEFLVSFYNNEISEKSEIFDDQFSVERPDGSNFTLKIRSTKLEDSAMYFCASRRTGPGGGEQYFGPGTRLTVT.

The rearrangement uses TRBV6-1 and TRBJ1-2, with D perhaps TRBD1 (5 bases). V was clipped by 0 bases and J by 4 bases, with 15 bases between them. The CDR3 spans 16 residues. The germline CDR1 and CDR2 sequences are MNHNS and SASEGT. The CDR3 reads CASSEAALVGGYGYTF. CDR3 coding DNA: TGTGCCAGCAGTGAAGCGGCTCTTGTGGGGGGCTATGGCTACACCTTC.

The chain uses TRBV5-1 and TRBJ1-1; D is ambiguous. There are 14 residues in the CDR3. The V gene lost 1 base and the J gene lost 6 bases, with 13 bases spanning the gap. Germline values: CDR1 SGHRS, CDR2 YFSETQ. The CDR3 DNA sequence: TGCGCCAGCAGCTTGCGAGGCGGGCGGCCTGAAGCTTTCTTT. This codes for CASSLRGGRPEAFF.

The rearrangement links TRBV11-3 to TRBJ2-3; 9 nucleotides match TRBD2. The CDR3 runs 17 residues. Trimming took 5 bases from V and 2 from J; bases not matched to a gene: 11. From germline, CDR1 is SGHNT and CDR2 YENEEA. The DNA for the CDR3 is TGTGCCAGCAGCGGAAGTGGAGCGGGGGGCCTCACAGATACGCAGTATTTT. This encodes CASSGSGAGGLTDTQYF.

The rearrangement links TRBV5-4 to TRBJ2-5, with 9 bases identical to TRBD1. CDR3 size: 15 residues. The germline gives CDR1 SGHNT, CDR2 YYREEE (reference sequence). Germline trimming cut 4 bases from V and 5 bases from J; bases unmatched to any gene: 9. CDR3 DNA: TGTGCCAGCAGCGGAAACAGGGGGCGCGGGGAGACCCAGTACTTC. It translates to CASSGNRGRGETQYF.

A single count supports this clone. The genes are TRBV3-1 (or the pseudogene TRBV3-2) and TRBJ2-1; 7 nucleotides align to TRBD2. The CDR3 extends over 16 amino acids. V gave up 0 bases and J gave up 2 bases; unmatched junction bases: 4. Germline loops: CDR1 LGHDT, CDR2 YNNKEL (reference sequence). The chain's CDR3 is CASSQEGGGAYNEQFF. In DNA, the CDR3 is TGTGCCAGCAGCCAAGAAGGCGGGGGTGCCTACAATGAGCAGTTCTTC.

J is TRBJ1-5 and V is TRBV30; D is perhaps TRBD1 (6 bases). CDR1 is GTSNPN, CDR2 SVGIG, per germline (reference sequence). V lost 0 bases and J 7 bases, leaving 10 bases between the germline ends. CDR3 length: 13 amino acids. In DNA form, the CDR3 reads TGTGCCTGGAGTGTGGGGGCCCGGCAGCCCCAGCATTTT. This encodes CAWSVGARQPQHF. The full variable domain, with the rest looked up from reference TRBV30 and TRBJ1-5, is SQTIHQWPATLVQPVGSPLSLECTVEGTSNPNLYWYRQAAGRGLQLLFYSVGIGQISSEVPQNLSASRPQDRQFILSSKKLLLSDSGFYLCAWSVGARQPQHFGDGTRLSIL.

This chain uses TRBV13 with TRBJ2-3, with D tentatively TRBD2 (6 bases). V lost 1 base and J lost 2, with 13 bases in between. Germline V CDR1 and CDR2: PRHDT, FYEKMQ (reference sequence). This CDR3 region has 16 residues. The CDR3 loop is CASSLDRGKFTDTQYF. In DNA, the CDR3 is TGTGCCAGCAGCTTAGATCGGGGGAAGTTCACAGATACGCAGTATTTT. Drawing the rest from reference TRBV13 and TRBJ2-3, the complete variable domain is AAGVIQSPRHLIKEKRETATLKCYPIPRHDTVYWYQQGPGQDPQFLISFYEKMQSDKGSIPDRFSAQQFSDYHSELNMSSLELGDSALYFCASSLDRGKFTDTQYFGPGTRLTVL.

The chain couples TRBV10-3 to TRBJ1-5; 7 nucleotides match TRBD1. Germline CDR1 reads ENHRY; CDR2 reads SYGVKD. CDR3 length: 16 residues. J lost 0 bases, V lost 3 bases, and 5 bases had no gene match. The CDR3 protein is CAISDPGGSSNQPQHF. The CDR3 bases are TGTGCCATCAGTGACCCAGGGGGGAGTAGCAATCAGCCCCAGCATTTT.

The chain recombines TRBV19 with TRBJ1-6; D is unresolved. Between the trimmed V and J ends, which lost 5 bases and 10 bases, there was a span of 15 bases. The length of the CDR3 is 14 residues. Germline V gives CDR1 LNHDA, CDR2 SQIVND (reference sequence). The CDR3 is CASSFSKNGSPLHF. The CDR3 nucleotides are TGTGCCAGTAGTTTTTCCAAGAACGGGTCACCCCTCCACTTT.

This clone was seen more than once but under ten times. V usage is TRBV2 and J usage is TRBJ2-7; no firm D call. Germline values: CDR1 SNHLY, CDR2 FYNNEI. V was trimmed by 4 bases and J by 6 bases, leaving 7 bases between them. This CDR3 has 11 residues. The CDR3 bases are TGTGCCAGCAGTGTCCTTCGCGAGCAGTACTTC. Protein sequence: CASSVLREQYF.

DNA for the CDR3: TGTGCCAGCAGCGTAGCTACTAGTCCCGGCGAGCAGTACTTC. Its protein product is CASSVATSPGEQYF. The chain joins TRBV9 to TRBJ2-7, with TRBD2 as a possible D gene (5 bases). The CDR3 is 14 amino acids. V lost 0 bases, J lost 6 bases, and 13 bases lay in between. CDR1 is SGDLS and CDR2 is YYNGEE in the germline V gene.

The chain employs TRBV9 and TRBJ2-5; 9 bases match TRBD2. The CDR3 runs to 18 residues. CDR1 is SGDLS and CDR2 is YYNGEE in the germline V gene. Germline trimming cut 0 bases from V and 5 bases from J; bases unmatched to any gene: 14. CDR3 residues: CASSVDPGGGAGFETQYF. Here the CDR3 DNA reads TGTGCCAGCAGCGTAGATCCTGGCGGGGGGGCCGGGTTCGAGACCCAGTACTTC.

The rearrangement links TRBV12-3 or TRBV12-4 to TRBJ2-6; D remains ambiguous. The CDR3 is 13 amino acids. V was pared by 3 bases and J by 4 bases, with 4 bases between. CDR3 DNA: TGTGCCAGCAGTTTTTCAGGGGCCAACGTCCTGACTTTC. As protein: CASSFSGANVLTF.

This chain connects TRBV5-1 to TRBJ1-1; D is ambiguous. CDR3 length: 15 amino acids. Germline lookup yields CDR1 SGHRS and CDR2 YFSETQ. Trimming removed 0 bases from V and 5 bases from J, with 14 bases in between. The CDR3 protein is CASSLGPGERTEAFF. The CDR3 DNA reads TGCGCCAGCAGCTTGGGACCCGGGGAACGGACTGAAGCTTTCTTT.

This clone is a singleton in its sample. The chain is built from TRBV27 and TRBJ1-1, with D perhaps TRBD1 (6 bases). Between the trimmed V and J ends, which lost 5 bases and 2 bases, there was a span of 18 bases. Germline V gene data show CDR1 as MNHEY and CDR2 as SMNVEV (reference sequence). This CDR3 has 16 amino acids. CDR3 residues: CASSPRGGSFNTEAFF. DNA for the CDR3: TGTGCCAGCAGTCCCCGGGGGGGCTCGTTTAACACTGAAGCTTTCTTT.

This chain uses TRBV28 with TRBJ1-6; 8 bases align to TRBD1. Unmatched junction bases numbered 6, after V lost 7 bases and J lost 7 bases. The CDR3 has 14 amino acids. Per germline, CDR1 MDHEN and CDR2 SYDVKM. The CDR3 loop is CASTRTGLNSPLHF. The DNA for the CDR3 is TGTGCCAGCACCCGGACAGGGCTAAATTCACCCCTCCACTTT. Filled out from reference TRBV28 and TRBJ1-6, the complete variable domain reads DVKVTQSSRYLVKRTGEKVFLECVQDMDHENMFWYRQDPGLGLRLIYFSYDVKMKEKGDIPEGYSVSREKKERFSLILESASTNQTSMYLCASTRTGLNSPLHFGNGTRLTVT.

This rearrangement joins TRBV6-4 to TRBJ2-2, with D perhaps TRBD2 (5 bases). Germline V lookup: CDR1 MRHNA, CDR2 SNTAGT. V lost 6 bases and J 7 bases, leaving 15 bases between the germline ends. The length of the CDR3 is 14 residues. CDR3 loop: CASSVGYGGGELFF. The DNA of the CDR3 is TGTGCCAGCAGCGTCGGTTACGGAGGCGGGGAGCTGTTTTTT.

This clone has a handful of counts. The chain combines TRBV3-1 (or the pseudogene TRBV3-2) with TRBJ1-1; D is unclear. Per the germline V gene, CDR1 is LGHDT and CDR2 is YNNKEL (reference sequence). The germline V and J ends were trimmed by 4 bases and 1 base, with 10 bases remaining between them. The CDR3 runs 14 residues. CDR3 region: CASSPRSGNTEAFF. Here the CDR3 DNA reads TGTGCCAGCAGCCCCAGGTCAGGGAACACTGAAGCTTTCTTT.

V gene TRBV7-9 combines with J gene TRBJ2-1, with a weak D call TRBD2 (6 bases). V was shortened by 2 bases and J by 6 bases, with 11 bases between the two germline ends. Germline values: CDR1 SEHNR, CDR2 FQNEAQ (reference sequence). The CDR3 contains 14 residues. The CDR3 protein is CASSLMGGFNEQFF. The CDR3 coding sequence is TGTGCCAGCAGCTTAATGGGGGGTTTCAATGAGCAGTTCTTC.

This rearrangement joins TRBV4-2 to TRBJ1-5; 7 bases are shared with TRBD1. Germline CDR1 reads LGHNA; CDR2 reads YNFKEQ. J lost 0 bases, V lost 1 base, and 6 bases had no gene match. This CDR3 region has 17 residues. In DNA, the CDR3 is TGTGCCAGCAGCCAAGTTTTCGACAGGGATAGCAATCAGCCCCAGCATTTT. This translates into CASSQVFDRDSNQPQHF.

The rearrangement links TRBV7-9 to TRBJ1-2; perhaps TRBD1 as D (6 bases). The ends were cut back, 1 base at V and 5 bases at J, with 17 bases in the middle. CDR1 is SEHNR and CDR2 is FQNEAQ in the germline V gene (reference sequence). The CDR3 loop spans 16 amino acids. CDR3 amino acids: CASSLGTVRDVYGYTF. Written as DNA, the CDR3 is TGTGCCAGCAGCTTAGGGACAGTTAGAGACGTATATGGCTACACCTTC.

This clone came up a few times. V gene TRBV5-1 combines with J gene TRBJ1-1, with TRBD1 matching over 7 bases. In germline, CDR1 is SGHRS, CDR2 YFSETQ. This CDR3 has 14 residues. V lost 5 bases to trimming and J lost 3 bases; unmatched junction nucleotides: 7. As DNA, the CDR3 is TGCGCCAGCAGGTATGACAGGGTCTACACTGAAGCTTTCTTT. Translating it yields CASRYDRVYTEAFF. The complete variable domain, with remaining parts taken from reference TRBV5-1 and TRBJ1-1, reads KAGVTQTPRYLIKTRGQQVTLSCSPISGHRSVSWYQQTPGQGLQFLFEYFSETQRNKGNFPGRFSGRQFSNSRSEMNVSTLELGDSALYLCASRYDRVYTEAFFGQGTRLTVV.